This is a list of T cell receptor beta chains from one sample in a study of shared clonotypes between healthy human individuals. Libraries were prepared by immunoSEQ multiplex PCR; TCRdb keeps only in-frame clonotypes and omits some of them. Here the sample spans hundreds of thousands of clones, around two thirds being singletons. Sequencing used memory CD4+ T cells sorted from blood. These receptors all come from a woman aged 25 to 45 in good health. Both conserved end residues are trimmed from each CDR3. Fields, in order: V gene, J gene, CDR3 protein.

TRBV19	TRBJ2-3	ASSIARAKTDTQY
TRBV7-9	TRBJ2-3	ASSTRQGNSDTQY
TRBV19	TRBJ1-1	ASSMGVNVGEAF
TRBV19	TRBJ1-4	ASSTLEGTNEKLF
TRBV6-1	TRBJ2-2	ASWDSVNTGELF
TRBV14	TRBJ2-5	ASSHPPGQETQY
TRBV7-8	TRBJ2-3	ASSLVPRLTGGGDTQY
TRBV28	TRBJ1-3	ASSSPPGQGNTIY
TRBV5-1	TRBJ2-2	ASSLEVAGNTGELF
TRBV29-1	TRBJ1-1	SGQGSGTEAF
TRBV27	TRBJ1-5	ASRRGQTDTSNQPQH
TRBV6-4	TRBJ2-1	ASSEDHLDEQF
TRBV19	TRBJ1-5	ASSNRQGAVGQPQH
TRBV14	TRBJ2-7	ASSTLSWNEQY
TRBV6-1	TRBJ1-5	ASSPPTDSNQPQH
TRBV7-8	TRBJ1-1	ASSSTQGFEAF
TRBV18	TRBJ2-7	ASWGGGSYEQY
TRBV6-5	TRBJ1-1	ASTGDTEAF
TRBV27	TRBJ2-7	ASSRRTGGGRGDEQY
TRBV27	TRBJ2-5	ASSRGTGGAFQETQY
TRBV6-5	TRBJ2-7	ASRASLDREY
TRBV6-1	TRBJ1-1	ASRGWGGAATEAF
TRBV4-2	TRBJ2-3	ASSPPGQLGTDTQY
TRBV28	TRBJ1-1	ASSLGRAATEAF
TRBV29-1	TRBJ2-5	SVERSLLDAGETQY
TRBV5-1	TRBJ1-5	ASSLTGDSGNQPQH
TRBV19	TRBJ1-5	ASSVPLGTGSNQPQH
TRBV2	TRBJ2-2	ASMGGARTGELF
TRBV28	TRBJ2-7	ASSSVRGVRLYEQY
TRBV7-3	TRBJ2-7	ASSPDGSSYEQY
TRBV5-4	TRBJ1-2	ASSLGGTDNYGYT
TRBV7-3	TRBJ1-5	ASSLTGQGRYSNQPQH
TRBV28	TRBJ2-5	ASSHFTSGRDRETQY
TRBV19	TRBJ2-7	ASTAKRDSYEQY
TRBV6-4	TRBJ2-3	ASSRDLADTQY
TRBV30	TRBJ2-4	AWSTTSINIQY
TRBV18	TRBJ1-1	ASSPQGAMAEAF
TRBV5-8	TRBJ1-1	ASSQDGPIRSEAF
TRBV6-1	TRBJ1-2	ASSAGGRDYGYT
TRBV5-1	TRBJ2-2	ASSQDRVNTGELF
TRBV4-2	TRBJ2-5	ASSQELGTSGSIQYQETQY
TRBV28	TRBJ2-3	ASSLGGDLTDTQY
TRBV7-9	TRBJ1-2	ASSLWTDANYGYT
TRBV5-4	TRBJ1-1	ASTLDRANEAF
TRBV28	TRBJ2-5	ASSFSAVQETQY